The 20 T cell receptor beta chains below were found in one sample sequenced in a study of T cell responses to AZD1222 COVID-19 vaccine. Produced via immunoSEQ multiplex PCR; TCRdb's table is partial and in-frame only. The table records approximately 150,000 clones, about 92% of them present only once. The sample was peripheral blood, taken 28 days after the second AZD1222 dose. The receptors derive from an adult who received the AZD1222 COVID-19 vaccine.

This chain links TRBV5-1 with TRBJ1-6, with D perhaps matching TRBD1 (5 bases). The CDR3 runs 15 residues. V lost 6 bases to trimming and J lost 6 bases, with 16 bases between them. Germline CDR1 reads SGHRS; CDR2 reads YFSETQ. CDR3 coding DNA: TGCGCCAGCACCCGTCCCCGGGGGGTTAATTCACCCCTCCACTTT. Translated, it gives CASTRPRGVNSPLHF.

The rearrangement uses TRBV6-4 and TRBJ1-1; tentative D call: TRBD1 (6 bases). Trimming took 4 bases from V and 1 from J, leaving 7 bases between them. The CDR3 runs to 13 residues. Looked up from germline, CDR1 is MRHNA and CDR2 is SNTAGT. CDR3 sequence (DNA): TGTGCCAGCAGTGGGACAGCGAACACTGAAGCTTTCTTT. As protein: CASSGTANTEAFF.

The rearrangement joins TRBV7-2 to TRBJ1-2; D not certain. V was shortened by 3 bases and J by 8 bases, with 13 bases between the two germline ends. Germline V gene lookup returns CDR1 SGHTA and CDR2 FQGNSA. The CDR3 runs to 13 residues. The CDR3 sequence is CASSFPSALGYTF. The CDR3 coding sequence is TGTGCCAGCAGCTTCCCATCAGCCCTCGGCTACACCTTC.

The V and J genes are TRBV18 and TRBJ1-5, with a weak D call TRBD1 (5 bases). This CDR3 has 18 residues. Germline CDR1 reads KGHSH; CDR2 reads LQKENI. Trimming took off 0 bases at V and 6 bases at J, with 21 bases between the two ends. This CDR3 reads CASSPPIIEQGAGQPQHF. The CDR3 nucleotides read TGTGCCAGCTCACCACCCATAATTGAGCAGGGAGCGGGTCAGCCCCAGCATTTT. Supplemented by reference TRBV18 and TRBJ1-5, the full variable domain reads NAGVMQNPRHLVRRRGQEARLRCSPMKGHSHVYWYRQLPEEGLKFMVYLQKENIIDESGMPKERFSAEFPKEGPSILRIQQVVRGDSAAYFCASSPPIIEQGAGQPQHFGDGTRLSIL.

V is TRBV15 and J is TRBJ2-1, with 10 bases identical to TRBD2. The CDR3 contains 13 residues. With 9 bases clipped from V and 9 bases from J, the junction kept 8 bases outside the gene matches. Germline assignment: CDR1 LNHNV and CDR2 YYDKDF (reference sequence). The CDR3 nucleotides read TGTGCCACTACGAGACGACTAGCGGGTGAGCAGTTCTTC. This encodes CATTRRLAGEQFF.

The chain links TRBV3-1 (or the pseudogene TRBV3-2) to TRBJ2-2; D unclear. V gave up 2 bases and J gave up 4 bases, with 11 bases separating them. This CDR3 has 15 amino acids. Looked up from germline, CDR1 is LGHDT and CDR2 is YNNKEL (reference sequence). In DNA form, the CDR3 reads TGTGCCAGCAGCCAAAGGTCACGTTCCACCGGGGAGCTGTTTTTT. The encoded protein is CASSQRSRSTGELFF.

V gene TRBV6-5 combines with J gene TRBJ2-2; D remains ambiguous. V was cut by 2 bases and J by 1 base, with 5 bases left in between. Germline CDR1 MNHEY, CDR2 SVGAGI. The CDR3 contains 14 residues. Here the CDR3 DNA reads TGTGCCAGCAGTTACACGGGGAACACCGGGGAGCTGTTTTTT. Residues: CASSYTGNTGELFF.

The chain combines TRBV27 with TRBJ2-1; 11 bases fit TRBD2. Trimming removed 4 bases from V and 6 bases from J; junction bases left unmatched: 8. There are 16 residues in the CDR3. Per the germline V gene, CDR1 is MNHEY and CDR2 is SMNVEV (reference sequence). In nucleotides, the CDR3 is TGTGCCAGCAGTTCCTCTACGGGACTAGCGGTCAATGAGCAGTTCTTC. Translated, it gives CASSSSTGLAVNEQFF.

V is TRBV29-1 and J is TRBJ2-7; D remains ambiguous. Germline V lookup: CDR1 SQVTM, CDR2 ANQGSEA. The CDR3 is 12 residues long. Trimming took 4 bases from V and 3 from J, leaving 10 bases between them. The CDR3 loop reads CSVGDFDYEQYF. DNA of the CDR3: TGCAGCGTTGGAGACTTTGACTACGAGCAGTACTTC.

The rearrangement links TRBV29-1 to TRBJ1-3; the D is unclear. The CDR3 sequence is 12 residues long. V lost 1 base and J 3 bases, leaving 4 bases between the germline ends. The germline V gene has CDR1 SQVTM and CDR2 ANQGSEA. The CDR3 loop is CSVEGDGNTIYF. The CDR3 nucleotides read TGCAGCGTTGAAGGGGATGGAAACACCATATATTTT. The variable domain in full, with the rest retrieved from reference TRBV29-1 and TRBJ1-3, is SAVISQKPSRDICQRGTSLTIQCQVDSQVTMMFWYRQQPGQSLTLIATANQGSEATYESGFVIDKFPISRPNLTFSTLTVSNMSPEDSSIYLCSVEGDGNTIYFGEGSWLTVV.

The chain combines TRBV9 with TRBJ1-3; D is possibly TRBD1 (5 bases). The CDR3 has 17 amino acids. Trimming took 0 bases from V and 0 from J, leaving 13 bases between them. From germline, CDR1 is SGDLS and CDR2 YYNGEE. The CDR3 DNA is TGTGCCAGCAGCGTAGCCCCGGGACGTAGCTCTGGAAACACCATATATTTT. Protein sequence: CASSVAPGRSSGNTIYF.

The J gene is TRBJ1-2, the V gene TRBV9, with 12 bases identical to TRBD1. V lost 3 bases to trimming and J lost 5 bases; unmatched junction nucleotides: 2. The CDR3 runs 14 residues. Germline values: CDR1 SGDLS, CDR2 YYNGEE. As DNA, the CDR3 is TGTGCCAGCAGCGAGGGACAGGGGGCATATGGCTACACCTTC. It yields the protein CASSEGQGAYGYTF.

On this clone itself: Other DNA sequences in this sample translate to the same CDR3. The V and J genes are TRBV3-1 (or the pseudogene TRBV3-2) and TRBJ1-1; D ambiguous. The CDR3 extends over 13 amino acids. CDR1 is LGHDT and CDR2 is YNNKEL in the germline V gene (reference sequence). Trimming left V 2 bases short and J 2 bases short, with 6 bases between. The CDR3 is CASSQRVNTEAFF. The CDR3 nucleotides read TGTGCCAGCAGCCAACGGGTCAACACTGAAGCTTTCTTT.

This clone was seen more than once but under ten times. V usage is TRBV7-2 and J usage is TRBJ1-1, with 8 bases fitting TRBD1. J gave up 4 bases and V 5 bases, and 6 bases lay outside the gene matches. From germline, CDR1 is SGHTA and CDR2 FQGNSA. The CDR3 has 14 residues. The CDR3: CASSPTTGGTEAFF. The DNA for the CDR3 is TGTGCCAGCAGCCCCACAACAGGGGGCACTGAAGCTTTCTTT. Drawing the rest from reference TRBV7-2 and TRBJ1-1, the complete variable domain is GAGVSQSPSNKVTEKGKDVELRCDPISGHTALYWYRQSLGQGLEFLIYFQGNSAPDKSGLPSDRFSAERTGGSVSTLTIQRTQQEDSAVYLCASSPTTGGTEAFFGQGTRLTVV.

DNA for the CDR3: TGTGCCATCAAAGGGGCTTTTAGCACAGATACGCAGTATTTT. It codes for CAIKGAFSTDTQYF. V is TRBV10-3 and J is TRBJ2-3; D is perhaps TRBD1 (5 bases). Germline CDR1 reads ENHRY; CDR2 reads SYGVKD. This CDR3 is built from 14 residues. Trimming stripped 7 bases from V and 0 bases from J, with 11 bases between.

The chain couples TRBV19 to TRBJ2-1; D is uncertain. The V and J ends lost 6 bases and 4 bases respectively, with 4 bases between them. The CDR3 has 11 amino acids. Germline V gene lookup returns CDR1 LNHDA and CDR2 SQIVND (reference sequence). CDR3 amino acids: CASRVYNEQFF. As DNA, the CDR3 is TGTGCCAGTAGGGTATACAATGAGCAGTTCTTC.

CDR3 coding DNA: TGTGCCAGCCGCACGACCGGGGACAGGGCGATGAACACTGAAGCTTTCTTT. It yields the protein CASRTTGDRAMNTEAFF. The chain joins TRBV7-2 to TRBJ1-1; 9 nucleotides line up with TRBD1. CDR3 length: 17 amino acids. With V trimmed by 8 bases and J by 0 bases, 13 bases remained unmatched. Germline V gene lookup returns CDR1 SGHTA and CDR2 FQGNSA.

The chain links TRBV7-8 to TRBJ2-1; the match to TRBD1 covers 12 bases. Germline CDR1 and CDR2: SGHVS and FQNEAQ. V shed 1 base and J 3 bases; nucleotides not matched to a gene: 4. The CDR3 has 17 residues. The DNA of the CDR3 is TGTGCCAGCAGCTTAGGGGGACAGGGGGCTTTCTACAATGAGCAGTTCTTC. As protein: CASSLGGQGAFYNEQFF.

The CDR3, as DNA: TGTGCCAGCAAGGGAACAGGAATTGAAGCTTTCTTT. It translates to CASKGTGIEAFF. The chain combines TRBV27 with TRBJ1-1, with D possibly matching TRBD1 (5 bases). The V gene lost 7 bases and the J gene lost 7 bases, with 13 bases spanning the gap. The CDR3 has 12 amino acids. Germline loops: CDR1 MNHEY, CDR2 SMNVEV (reference sequence).

The V call is TRBV5-1, the J call TRBJ1-1; no firm D call. The CDR3 is 16 amino acids. Deletions cut 8 bases from V and 0 bases from J, with 20 bases between. The germline CDR1 and CDR2 sequences are SGHRS and YFSETQ. The CDR3 loop reads CASTREAGSMNTEAFF. CDR3 DNA: TGCGCCAGTACCCGTGAAGCCGGGAGCATGAACACTGAAGCTTTCTTT.